This T cell receptor beta chain was sequenced in a study of CD8 T cells in Susac syndrome. Turning to the study itself: Among the Susac syndrome patients sequenced, six had active disease and fewer than 10 were in remission.

RNA in amounts of roughly 0.5 to 1 ug was reverse transcribed with random hexamers. The TCR beta CDR3 was amplified by immunoSEQ multiplex PCR across 54 Vbeta, 13 Jbeta. Via MiXCR, TCRdb re-called the immunoSEQ multiplex PCR reads, giving one row per CDR3 protein. The sample contains about 140,000 distinct CDR3 sequences, roughly 94% of which appear only once. The clonotype originates from a human donor with Susac syndrome. Sequencing input: CD8+ T cells from PBMCs.

As DNA, the CDR3 is TGTGCCAGCAGTGACGATGGGGATGGCTACACCTTC. This codes for CASSDDGDGYTF. The rearrangement links TRBV25-1 to TRBJ1-2; D remains unclear. The germline V gene encodes CDR1 MGHDK and CDR2 SYGVNS. Trimming took 3 bases from V and 6 from J, leaving 8 bases between them. The CDR3 runs to 12 residues.